One and the same sample provided the 27 T cell receptor beta chains below, sequenced in a study of PD-1 blockade in classical Hodgkin lymphoma. There was relapse after autologous stem cell transplantation in every patient, and there was variation in brentuximab vedotin exposure. The method was immunoSEQ multiplex PCR; TCRdb's version includes in-frame clones alone and lacks a portion of them. The sample consists of around 66,000 clones, about 70% of them appearing once. Sequenced here: peripheral blood mononuclear cells (PBMCs), sampled before the second cycle of nivolumab. These receptors were collected from a human donor with classical Hodgkin lymphoma.

V usage is TRBV7-8 and J usage is TRBJ1-5; weak D call: TRBD1 (6 bases). CDR3 size: 17 residues. V lost 1 base and J lost 6, with 19 bases in between. Germline V gene lookup returns CDR1 SGHVS and CDR2 FQNEAQ. CDR3 sequence (DNA): TGTGCCAGCAGCTTAGTTCTAAGGCCAGGGGAGGGTCAGCCCCAGCATTTT. This sequence encodes CASSLVLRPGEGQPQHF. The full variable domain, completed using reference TRBV7-8 and TRBJ1-5, is GAGVSQSPRYKVAKRGQDVALRCDPISGHVSLFWYQQALGQGPEFLTYFQNEAQLDKSGLPSDRFFAERPEGSVSTLKIQRTQQEDSAVYLCASSLVLRPGEGQPQHFGDGTRLSIL.

The chain carries TRBV7-9 and TRBJ2-7; 8 bases align to TRBD2. CDR3 length equals 15 residues. With V trimmed by 1 base and J by 5 bases, 7 bases remained unmatched. Germline V lookup: CDR1 SEHNR, CDR2 FQNEAQ (reference sequence). In nucleotides, the CDR3 is TGTGCCAGCAGCTTAGAGGGACTAGACTTGAACGAGCAGTACTTC. Its protein is CASSLEGLDLNEQYF.

The J gene is TRBJ2-1, the V gene TRBV5-1; TRBD2 matches at 8 bases. This CDR3 is built from 15 residues. J gave up 9 bases and V 0 bases, and 8 bases lay outside the gene matches. Germline V lookup: CDR1 SGHRS, CDR2 YFSETQ. In nucleotides, the CDR3 is TGCGCCAGCAGCTTGGCCAAATTGGCGGGGGGTGAGCAGTTCTTC. Translated: CASSLAKLAGGEQFF.

This clone occurred a few times. The chain uses TRBV7-8 and TRBJ1-1, with D maybe TRBD1 (5 bases). This CDR3 is built from 13 residues. Germline CDR1 and CDR2: SGHVS and FQNEAQ. Trimming left V 4 bases short and J 5 bases short, with 11 bases between. This chain's CDR3 is CASSWGRETEAFF. DNA of the CDR3: TGTGCCAGCAGCTGGGGCAGGGAAACTGAAGCTTTCTTT.

This clone ranks as large. The genes are TRBV5-4 and TRBJ1-2; D uncertain. V gave up 5 bases and J gave up 4 bases, with 15 bases separating them. Germline V gene lookup returns CDR1 SGHNT and CDR2 YYREEE (reference sequence). The CDR3 consists of 14 residues. CDR3 amino acids: CASSYGWGAYGYTF. CDR3 sequence (DNA): TGTGCCAGCAGTTATGGGTGGGGAGCCTATGGCTACACCTTC.

This clone was picked up a small number of times. This sequence joins TRBV6-4 and TRBJ1-1, with D maybe TRBD1 (6 bases). Looked up from germline, CDR1 is MRHNA and CDR2 is SNTAGT. This CDR3 is 12 amino acids long. Trimming cost V 2 bases and J 9 bases, with 10 bases left between them. The CDR3 bases are TGTGCCAGCAGTGACCCCACAGGGAAAGCTTTCTTT. Protein product: CASSDPTGKAFF.

The chain uses TRBV6-5 and TRBJ1-2; TRBD1 matches at 7 bases. From germline, CDR1 is MNHEY and CDR2 SVGAGI. The CDR3 is made up of 12 amino acids. Trimming cost V 9 bases and J 4 bases; bases outside gene matches: 5. DNA of the CDR3: TGTGCCAGTTCGGACAGGTTCTATGGCTACACCTTC. Translation: CASSDRFYGYTF.

The J gene is TRBJ1-2, the V gene TRBV29-1; no firm D call. In germline, CDR1 is SQVTM, CDR2 ANQGSEA. V was pared by 3 bases and J by 7 bases, with 9 bases between. The CDR3 contains 11 residues. In DNA, the CDR3 is TGCAGCGTTGAGGAGGTGGCTGGCTACACCTTC. Translated: CSVEEVAGYTF.

J is TRBJ2-7 and V is TRBV25-1; the D gene is possibly TRBD1 (6 bases). Trimming cost V 5 bases and J 0 bases, with 11 bases left between them. Germline V gives CDR1 MGHDK, CDR2 SYGVNS. CDR3 length: 14 amino acids. The CDR3: CASSPDRFSYEQYF. The DNA for the CDR3 is TGTGCCAGCAGTCCCGACAGGTTCTCCTACGAGCAGTACTTC.

This clone showed up just a few times. The chain links TRBV28 to TRBJ2-5; TRBD1 is a possible D gene (6 bases). This CDR3 comprises 16 residues. Trimming removed 5 bases at V and 3 bases at J, with 19 bases between. Germline CDR1 and CDR2: MDHEN and SYDVKM. The CDR3 sequence: CASSPYLGQQEETQYF. The CDR3, as DNA: TGTGCCAGCAGTCCATACCTGGGACAACAGGAAGAGACCCAGTACTTC.

This chain uses TRBV6-1 with TRBJ2-5, with TRBD2 matching 8 bases. The CDR3 has 14 residues. J was trimmed by 5 bases and V by 7 bases; bases with no gene match: 9. Germline values: CDR1 MNHNS, CDR2 SASEGT. The chain's CDR3 is CASNPGGAGETQYF. In DNA form, the CDR3 reads TGTGCCAGCAACCCCGGGGGGGCCGGGGAGACCCAGTACTTC.

Of note for this clone: The same CDR3 is also encoded by other DNA sequences in this sample. The rearrangement joins TRBV2 to TRBJ1-2; D ambiguous. Germline V gene sequence: CDR1 SNHLY, CDR2 FYNNEI. The CDR3 contains 12 residues. Trimming cost V 2 bases and J 4 bases, with 5 bases left between them. The CDR3 sequence is CASSERSYGYTF. The CDR3, as DNA: TGTGCCAGCAGTGAACGTAGCTATGGCTACACCTTC.

CDR3 nucleotide sequence: TGCGCCAGCAGCTCCGAACTTAGCTCCTACGAGCAGTACTTC. As protein: CASSSELSSYEQYF. This chain connects TRBV5-1 to TRBJ2-7; D uncertain. V was shortened by 3 bases and J by 0 bases, with 10 bases between the two germline ends. The germline V gene has CDR1 SGHRS and CDR2 YFSETQ. The CDR3 length is 14 residues.

The rearrangement links TRBV6-5 to TRBJ1-1; D not resolved. This CDR3 is 12 amino acids long. Germline V gene data show CDR1 as MNHEY and CDR2 as SVGAGI. Trimming removed 4 bases from V and 4 bases from J, with 7 bases in between. The DNA for the CDR3 is TGTGCCAGCAGTTCCATTGGCACTGAAGCTTTCTTT. Protein sequence: CASSSIGTEAFF.

V gene TRBV9 combines with J gene TRBJ1-3; 7 nucleotides align to TRBD1. Germline loops: CDR1 SGDLS, CDR2 YYNGEE. J lost 0 bases, V lost 2 bases, and 5 bases had no gene match. The CDR3 runs to 16 residues. Here the CDR3 reads CASSVDGTASGNTIYF. As DNA, the CDR3 is TGTGCCAGCAGCGTCGACGGGACAGCCTCTGGAAACACCATATATTTT.

The chain recombines TRBV6-5 with TRBJ1-2; D is unresolved. Between the trimmed V and J ends, which lost 5 bases and 14 bases, there was a span of 24 bases. Looked up from germline, CDR1 is MNHEY and CDR2 is SVGAGI. This CDR3 region has 14 residues. The CDR3 protein is CASSGLVGVRRETF. CDR3 DNA: TGTGCCAGCAGTGGCCTTGTGGGTGTCCGTCGGGAAACCTTC.

V is TRBV11-2 and J is TRBJ2-1; the match to TRBD1 covers 10 bases. This CDR3 region has 15 residues. Germline V lookup: CDR1 SGHAT, CDR2 FQNNGV. The ends lost 3 bases at V and 8 bases at J; junction bases unmatched: 7. The CDR3 protein is CASSFGTGEYDEQFF. DNA for the CDR3: TGTGCCAGCAGCTTCGGGACAGGGGAGTACGATGAGCAGTTCTTC.

The V and J genes are TRBV30 and TRBJ1-1; D is unclear. Germline CDR1 is GTSNPN and CDR2 is SVGIG (reference sequence). V lost 2 bases to trimming and J lost 4 bases, with 8 bases between them. CDR3 length equals 12 residues. The CDR3 loop reads CAWSLGSTEAFF. The CDR3 DNA reads TGTGCCTGGAGTTTAGGGAGCACTGAAGCTTTCTTT.

The genes are TRBV19 and TRBJ1-5; unclear D gene. Trimming pared 10 bases from V and 6 bases from J, leaving 16 bases between. The CDR3 consists of 13 residues. CDR1 LNHDA and CDR2 SQIVND come from the germline V gene (reference sequence). The CDR3 loop reads CAINNGGGQPQHF. DNA for the CDR3: TGTGCCATCAACAACGGTGGAGGTCAGCCCCAGCATTTT.

The genes are TRBV7-2 and TRBJ2-5, with D unresolved. The V gene lost 3 bases and the J gene lost 5 bases, with 7 bases spanning the gap. CDR1 and CDR2 (germline): SGHTA, FQGNSA. CDR3 length: 12 amino acids. CDR3 DNA: TGTGCCAGCAGCTTGCTTTCGGAGACCCAGTACTTC. Residues: CASSLLSETQYF. Looking up the rest from reference TRBV7-2 and TRBJ2-5 gives the full variable domain: GAGVSQSPSNKVTEKGKDVELRCDPISGHTALYWYRQSLGQGLEFLIYFQGNSAPDKSGLPSDRFSAERTGGSVSTLTIQRTQQEDSAVYLCASSLLSETQYFGPGTRLLVL.

The chain couples TRBV4-1 to TRBJ2-5, with no clear D. The CDR3 has 13 amino acids. V was shortened by 5 bases and J by 2 bases, with 9 bases between the two germline ends. The germline CDR1 and CDR2 sequences are MGHRA and YSYEKL. The CDR3 sequence is CASSALDQETQYF. CDR3 nucleotide sequence: TGCGCCAGCAGCGCCCTAGATCAAGAGACCCAGTACTTC.

The CDR3 coding sequence is TGTGCCAGTAGCACCGCCGGATTCTCTGGAAACACCATATATTTT. This translates into CASSTAGFSGNTIYF. This chain joins TRBV19 and TRBJ1-3; D gene unclear. The CDR3 is 15 residues long. Germline V gene data show CDR1 as LNHDA and CDR2 as SQIVND (reference sequence). V lost 6 bases and J lost 0, with 12 bases in between.

The rearrangement links TRBV6-5 to TRBJ1-5; D is possibly TRBD1 (5 bases). The ends were cut back, 4 bases at V and 4 bases at J, with 8 bases in the middle. Germline CDR1 MNHEY, CDR2 SVGAGI. This CDR3 has 13 amino acids. CDR3 loop: CASSSQGNQPQHF. For the CDR3, the DNA is TGTGCCAGCAGTTCCCAGGGTAATCAGCCCCAGCATTTT.

V usage is TRBV27 and J usage is TRBJ1-1; D remains ambiguous. Germline V gives CDR1 MNHEY, CDR2 SMNVEV (reference sequence). With 7 bases removed from V and 1 base from J, the gap between germline ends came to 13 bases. The CDR3 consists of 14 residues. This chain's CDR3 is CASIPAGRNTEAFF. CDR3 DNA: TGTGCCAGCATCCCAGCGGGCAGGAACACTGAAGCTTTCTTT.

V is TRBV5-1 and J is TRBJ1-2; 7 bases fit TRBD1. This CDR3 is built from 15 residues. In germline, CDR1 is SGHRS, CDR2 YFSETQ. Unmatched junction bases numbered 9, after V lost 3 bases and J lost 4 bases. CDR3 DNA: TGCGCCAGCAGCTCAACTTCGACAGGGAGCTATGGCTACACCTTC. It is translated as CASSSTSTGSYGYTF.

V and J are TRBV2 and TRBJ2-7; D remains ambiguous. There are 13 residues in the CDR3. Germline V lookup: CDR1 SNHLY, CDR2 FYNNEI. V gave up 3 bases and J gave up 4 bases, with 10 bases separating them. CDR3 in DNA: TGTGCCAGCAGTGACTCGGCTAGGTACGAGCAGTACTTC. This gives the protein CASSDSARYEQYF.

The chain recombines TRBV30 with TRBJ2-2; 10 positions match TRBD1. Germline V gene data show CDR1 as GTSNPN and CDR2 as SVGIG (reference sequence). The V segment lost 0 bases and the J segment 5 bases; nucleotides outside the gene matches: 3. This CDR3 has 15 amino acids. The CDR3: CAWSVGQGVTGELFF. The CDR3 DNA follows: TGTGCCTGGAGTGTAGGACAGGGGGTGACCGGGGAGCTGTTTTTT.